This TCR beta chain was captured in a study of T cells in Graves' hyperthyroidism and ophthalmopathy (dated by TCRdb to the late 2010s). Concerning the study at large: A discovery cohort of approximately 97 patients, about 44 with Graves' ophthalmopathy and approximately 55 with stable Graves' hyperthyroidism, was used to find distinguishing TCR V-J signatures. An independent validation cohort of some 18 hyperthyroidism patients and more than 15 patients who later progressed to ophthalmopathy tested prospective prediction of ophthalmopathy. After sampling, hyperthyroidism patients received methimazole starting at 30 mg daily, and ophthalmopathy patients received high-dose intravenous methylprednisolone. The approximately 90 discovery patients were divided at random into training and test sets in a 7:3 ratio. The study also compared thyroid tissue and blood T-cell repertoires from about 6 Graves' hyperthyroidism patients. According to the paper, TCR Vbeta CDR3 sequencing was carried out on about 140 peripheral blood samples, which came from around 43 ophthalmopathy, 80 or so hyperthyroidism and roughly 17 progressor patients.

Any patient with an uncontrolled infection, another autoimmune disease, pregnancy or lactation was excluded. Diagnoses were based on clinical symptoms, serum thyroxine and TRAb, thyroid ultrasound and orbital computed tomography. Trizol reagent was used to extract total RNA, and RNA quality was then checked on an Agilent 2100 Bioanalyzer. What the work shows at the level of the full study, not this receptor alone: Most expanded thyroid clonotypes (frequency above 0.001) were also detected in blood, suggesting blood repertoires may reflect thyroid immune responses. In cross-validation, a model built on a 13 V-J signature told ophthalmopathy apart from stable hyperthyroidism with 85% to 90% sensitivity and 81% to 82% specificity, and in testing the same model reached 80%/75%. Sample size was not statistically predetermined, and investigators were not blinded to group allocation. In validation, progression to ophthalmopathy was predicted by the model with about 70% sensitivity and 72.22% specificity, a median of around 6.5 months before onset.

Amplification of TCR beta CDR3 regions was carried out from RNA transcripts. The TCR CDR3 was subjected to a first round of RT-PCR using the HTBI primer set and the Qiagen OneStep RT-PCR kit. The libraries were constructed in a second round of multiplex PCR and then size-selected and purified. Sequencing of the libraries was done on an Illumina HiSeq2000 using paired-end 100 bp reads. In the paper's pipeline: SOAPnuke was used to process the raw data, removing reads that contained adapters or uncalled bases, had a mean Phred below 15, or lacked an exact match to the constant primer or identifier. COPE v1.2.5 was used to merge high-quality paired reads, and clonotypes were defined as unique nucleotide sequences. MiTCR v1.1 was used to align the clonotypes against IMGT TRBV, TRBD and TRBJ reference segments. Only V-J combinations with frequency above 0.0001, covering about 99% of repertoires, were analysed. The TCS score was defined as F50 (clonal expansion) divided by E x V (chaos), with BLOSUM62-based TCRdist calculated between CDR3 peptides within each V-J. Welch's t-statistics and random forest reduced 500 to 650 V-J features to under 15, which were used in a naive Bayes classifier (R e1071). The Morisita-Horn index was used to measure how similar the thyroid and blood repertoires were. TCRdb ran its own pipeline on the public reads, namely fastp trimming at Q25 and MiXCR clone calling, and kept in-frame beta chains. Entries that share a CDR3 protein sequence are merged under the most common genes and DNA. Clone size and V and J calls follow TCRdb, not the original study. The sample data list 660,000 or so distinct CDR3 sequences, and less than 45% of these were observed just once. About 7.7% of the sample lies in the top ten.

Sequences SEHNR (CDR1) and FQNEAQ (CDR2) are obtained from the germline V gene (reference sequence). The CDR3 starts with the cysteine, ends with the phenylalanine, and has 15 residues. Only the CDR3 part of the read is kept: 45 bases, read in frame from the first base. Trimming accounts for 4 bases at V and 1 base at J, while the number of junction bases matched to no gene is 2. This clonotype was seen at least ten times. The antigen this receptor binds is unknown. The input lacks base qualities; no much larger clone sits a single base away. The sequence joins TRBV7-9 to TRBJ2-5; 11 central bases correspond to TRBD2. This receptor was identified in an adult man with Graves' disease, either hyperthyroidism or ophthalmopathy (not recorded which). The sequenced material came from peripheral blood or thyroid tissue (not recorded which). The CDR3 reads CASSSGLAVQETQYF. The sequenced DNA is TGTGCCAGCAGCTCGGGACTAGCGGTCCAAGAGACCCAGTACTTC.